This T cell receptor (beta chain) was recorded in a study of T cells in pancreatic ductal adenocarcinoma. Study-wide points: Compared with tumor, blood showed more total productive templates and roughly 8.1-fold more clonotypes. Blood clonality (about 0.072) did not differ significantly from tumor (roughly 0.11). Tumor-versus-blood clonality comparisons may be biased toward lower tumor diversity.

Surgery without prior neoadjuvant therapy was the treatment of the selected pancreatic ductal adenocarcinoma patients. About this clone itself: Its antigen is not known.

Sequencing used immunoSEQ multiplex PCR; TCRdb keeps in-frame clones, though not all of them. The data contain roughly 100,000 clones, nearly 95% of them singletons. Germline lookup yields CDR1 SEHNR and CDR2 FQNEAQ (reference sequence). The CDR3 consists of 16 residues. V trimming: 0 bases; J trimming: 7 bases; junction bases outside the gene matches: 8. The clonotype comes from a human donor with pancreatic ductal adenocarcinoma. This chain uses TRBV7-9 with TRBJ2-2; 7 positions match TRBD2. The sequenced sample consisted of PBMCs. The CDR3 DNA reads TGTGCCAGCAGCTTAGCGGGAGGGCCCGCCATCGGGGAGCTGTTTTTT. Residues: CASSLAGGPAIGELFF. The entire variable domain, with the rest obtained from reference TRBV7-9 and TRBJ2-2, is as follows: DTGVSQNPRHKITKRGQNVTFRCDPISEHNRLYWYRQTLGQGPEFLTYFQNEAQLEKSRLLSDRFSAERPKGSFSTLEIQRTEQGDSAMYLCASSLAGGPAIGELFFGEGSRLTVL.